The T cell receptor (beta chain) under discussion was sequenced for a study of T cell repertoires in cytomegalovirus infection. In TCRdb, the reads were re-called with MiXCR into one record per CDR3 protein. The sample has around 310,000 distinct CDR3 sequences; roughly 28% are singletons. As regards this clonotype: Its specificity is not known.

Source: cultured PBMCs, taken from culture after CMV antigen stimulation. The clonotype originates from a human donor in good health (CMV status not recorded). Some clones in this sample may be carry-over from other donors' samples.

The DNA of the CDR3 is TGCAGTGCTAGAGATGCGGGGGGCACAGATACGCAGTATTTT. Translating gives CSARDAGGTDTQYF. V is TRBV20-1 and J is TRBJ2-3; the match to TRBD2 covers 7 bases. The CDR3 runs to 14 residues. Trimming took 0 bases from V and 1 from J; bases not matched to a gene: 1. The germline V gene has CDR1 DFQATT and CDR2 SNEGSKA (reference sequence).